The 26 T cell receptor beta chains below all came from one sample that was sequenced in a study of blood T cell repertoires in COVID-19. Generated by immunoSEQ multiplex PCR, the TCRdb table keeps only in-frame clones and is missing some. The sample comprises around 200,000 clones, around 84% of which are singletons, and 5.9% rests with the top ten. The specimen sequenced was peripheral blood. The receptor set was obtained from a man older than 75 with acute or convalescent COVID-19.

The rearrangement uses TRBV5-5 and TRBJ2-2; 8 bases line up with TRBD1. V shed 4 bases, J shed 7 bases, and the junction held 9 bases outside the gene matches. The CDR3 contains 15 residues. From germline, CDR1 is SGHKS and CDR2 YYEKEE (reference sequence). CDR3 coding DNA: TGTGCCAGCAGCCGAGCCAGGGGGCAAGGCGGGGAGCTGTTTTTT. It codes for CASSRARGQGGELFF.

The chain employs TRBV6-5 and TRBJ2-7; no clear D. The V gene's germline CDR1 is MNHEY and CDR2 SVGAGI. The CDR3 runs 15 residues. Trimming removed 5 bases from V and 0 bases from J, with 14 bases in between. The CDR3 coding sequence is TGTGCCAGCAGTAATATAGGTGGGCACTCCTACGAGCAGTACTTC. Protein: CASSNIGGHSYEQYF.

The chain carries TRBV4-2 and TRBJ2-7; D unclear. The length of the CDR3 is 15 residues. Germline V lookup: CDR1 LGHNA, CDR2 YNFKEQ. Trimming shortened V by 1 base and J by 1 base, and 11 bases separated the two germline ends. CDR3 loop: CASSQADWRSYEQYV. The CDR3 bases are TGTGCCAGCAGCCAAGCCGACTGGCGGTCCTACGAGCAGTACGTC.

The chain combines TRBV30 with TRBJ1-6, with D perhaps TRBD1 (5 bases). Germline lookup yields CDR1 GTSNPN and CDR2 SVGIG (reference sequence). The CDR3 runs 15 residues. The germline V and J ends were trimmed by 4 bases and 0 bases, with 10 bases remaining between them. The CDR3 region is CAWKEGSSYNSPLHF. CDR3 bases: TGTGCCTGGAAGGAGGGGAGCTCCTATAATTCACCCCTCCACTTT.

The chain uses TRBV18 and TRBJ2-3; a possible D gene is TRBD1 (5 bases). CDR1 is KGHSH and CDR2 is LQKENI in the germline V gene. The CDR3 covers 14 residues. Between the trimmed V and J ends, which lost 2 bases and 6 bases, there was a span of 12 bases. CDR3 nucleotides: TGTGCCAGCTCACCATCGGCAGGGTGGGATACGCAGTATTTT. It codes for CASSPSAGWDTQYF.

The chain joins TRBV28 to TRBJ1-4, with D hard to call. CDR3 length equals 14 residues. Trimming removed 9 bases at V and 8 bases at J, with 19 bases between. From germline, CDR1 is MDHEN and CDR2 SYDVKM. The chain's CDR3 is CASQPGGIREKLFF. Written as DNA, the CDR3 is TGTGCCAGTCAACCCGGAGGGATACGGGAAAAACTGTTTTTT.

The chain couples TRBV14 to TRBJ2-1; 8 bases match TRBD2. This CDR3 contains 16 residues. V gave up 4 bases and J gave up 9 bases; unmatched junction bases: 14. Germline V CDR1 and CDR2: SGHDN, FVKESK. The CDR3 protein is CASSPLSYGRAPEQFF. In DNA, the CDR3 is TGTGCCAGCAGCCCACTTTCTTACGGGAGGGCTCCTGAGCAGTTCTTC.

The chain recombines TRBV7-3 with TRBJ2-2; D is uncertain. The V end lost 5 bases, the J end lost 0 bases, and 10 bases lay between the germline ends. CDR3 size: 15 residues. Looked up from germline, CDR1 is SGHTA and CDR2 is FQGTGA. CDR3 amino acids: CASSPRRANTGELFF. The DNA of the CDR3 is TGTGCCAGCAGCCCCCGTCGGGCGAACACCGGGGAGCTGTTTTTT. The whole variable domain, remainder taken from reference TRBV7-3 and TRBJ2-2, is GAGVSQTPSNKVTEKGKYVELRCDPISGHTALYWYRQSLGQGPEFLIYFQGTGAADDSGLPNDRFFAVRPEGSVSTLKIQRTERGDSAVYLCASSPRRANTGELFFGEGSRLTVL.

The chain employs TRBV2 and TRBJ2-1; 9 bases agree with TRBD2. The J segment lost 10 bases and the V segment lost 7 bases, leaving 14 bases of the junction unmatched. CDR1 and CDR2 from the germline V gene are SNHLY and FYNNEI. This CDR3 spans 15 amino acids. The CDR3 loop is CASMVSGGRASEQFF. The DNA for the CDR3 is TGTGCCAGCATGGTTTCGGGCGGGAGGGCTTCCGAGCAGTTCTTC.

The chain is built from TRBV6-5 and TRBJ1-2, with D perhaps TRBD1 (5 bases). Germline assignment: CDR1 MNHEY and CDR2 SVGAGI. The CDR3 is 15 residues long. Trimming left V 2 bases short and J 3 bases short, with 13 bases between. DNA of the CDR3: TGTGCCAGCAGTTACAGGCAGGGTGATTACTATGGCTACACCTTC. Protein: CASSYRQGDYYGYTF.

The V call is TRBV11-2, the J call TRBJ1-2; weak D call: TRBD1 (6 bases). Trimming took off 3 bases at V and 9 bases at J, with 20 bases between the two ends. Germline V CDR1 and CDR2: SGHAT, FQNNGV. The CDR3 runs 15 residues. The CDR3 spells CASSFLSRGGRRYTF. Written as DNA, the CDR3 is TGTGCCAGCAGCTTTCTGAGCAGGGGTGGAAGGCGCTACACCTTC. Filled out from reference TRBV11-2 and TRBJ1-2, the complete variable domain reads EAGVAQSPRYKIIEKRQSVAFWCNPISGHATLYWYQQILGQGPKLLIQFQNNGVVDDSQLPKDRFSAERLKGVDSTLKIQPAKLEDSAVYLCASSFLSRGGRRYTFGSGTRLTVV.

The chain carries TRBV6-5 and TRBJ1-2; D not certain. Germline CDR1 reads MNHEY; CDR2 reads SVGAGI. The ends were cut back, 8 bases at V and 4 bases at J, with 14 bases in the middle. The CDR3 has 13 residues. The CDR3 loop reads CASGPLWSYGYTF. The CDR3 DNA follows: TGTGCCAGCGGCCCCTTGTGGAGCTATGGCTACACCTTC.

J is TRBJ1-4 and V is TRBV19, with TRBD1 matching 11 bases. This CDR3 spans 14 amino acids. V shed 7 bases and J 8 bases; nucleotides not matched to a gene: 6. Germline CDR1 LNHDA, CDR2 SQIVND (reference sequence). As DNA, the CDR3 is TGTGCCAGTAAAACGGGACAGGGGGGAGAAAAACTGTTTTTT. Its protein product is CASKTGQGGEKLFF.

This clone was detected a few times. The rearrangement joins TRBV29-1 to TRBJ1-2; unclear D gene. This CDR3 has 11 residues. V was clipped by 4 bases and J by 1 base, with 4 bases between them. Germline lookup yields CDR1 SQVTM and CDR2 ANQGSEA. CDR3 DNA sequence: TGCAGCGTTGTCCATAACTATGGCTACACCTTC. As protein: CSVVHNYGYTF.

The V gene is TRBV28, the J gene TRBJ1-1, with a possible D match to TRBD1 (5 bases). Germline V gene lookup returns CDR1 MDHEN and CDR2 SYDVKM. There are 13 residues in the CDR3. The germline V and J ends were trimmed by 8 bases and 4 bases, with 14 bases remaining between them. The CDR3 loop is CASFRDSRTEAFF. The CDR3 region has the DNA TGTGCCAGCTTTCGGGACTCCCGCACTGAAGCTTTCTTT. The full variable domain, in which reference TRBV28 and TRBJ1-1 provide the parts outside the CDR3, is DVKVTQSSRYLVKRTGEKVFLECVQDMDHENMFWYRQDPGLGLRLIYFSYDVKMKEKGDIPEGYSVSREKKERFSLILESASTNQTSMYLCASFRDSRTEAFFGQGTRLTVV.

Note on this clone: At the DNA level, this CDR3 is encoded by other sequences in the same sample as well. The rearrangement uses TRBV13 and TRBJ2-5; 7 bases match TRBD1. The CDR3 length is 15 residues. Losses at the gene ends were 0 bases for V and 2 bases for J; bases not matched to a gene: 3. The germline gives CDR1 PRHDT, CDR2 FYEKMQ (reference sequence). CDR3 protein: CASSLGRGRQETQYF. CDR3 coding DNA: TGTGCCAGCAGCTTAGGTAGGGGGCGTCAAGAGACCCAGTACTTC. The full variable domain, completed using reference TRBV13 and TRBJ2-5, is AAGVIQSPRHLIKEKRETATLKCYPIPRHDTVYWYQQGPGQDPQFLISFYEKMQSDKGSIPDRFSAQQFSDYHSELNMSSLELGDSALYFCASSLGRGRQETQYFGPGTRLLVL.

The J gene is TRBJ2-3, the V gene TRBV18; TRBD2 agrees at 9 bases. CDR1 KGHSH and CDR2 LQKENI come from the germline V gene. The CDR3 has 14 residues. J lost 3 bases, V lost 6 bases, and 4 bases had no gene match. The CDR3 DNA reads as TGTGCCAGCTCGCAAGCGGGAGGTACAGATACGCAGTATTTT. This codes for CASSQAGGTDTQYF.

This rearrangement joins TRBV28 to TRBJ2-4; 12 positions match TRBD1. Germline trimming cut 6 bases from V and 6 bases from J; bases unmatched to any gene: 6. Germline CDR1 is MDHEN and CDR2 is SYDVKM. The CDR3 covers 15 residues. CDR3 DNA: TGTGCCAGCAGATCCGGGACAGGGGGCGGAAACATTCAGTACTTC. It yields the protein CASRSGTGGGNIQYF. Full variable domain (rest looked up from reference TRBV28 and TRBJ2-4): DVKVTQSSRYLVKRTGEKVFLECVQDMDHENMFWYRQDPGLGLRLIYFSYDVKMKEKGDIPEGYSVSREKKERFSLILESASTNQTSMYLCASRSGTGGGNIQYFGAGTRLSVL.

The chain employs TRBV25-1 and TRBJ1-6; the D gene is possibly TRBD1 (5 bases). This CDR3 contains 14 residues. The V gene's germline CDR1 is MGHDK and CDR2 SYGVNS. V was pared by 3 bases and J by 10 bases, with 13 bases between. As DNA, the CDR3 is TGTGCCAGCAGTGAGCGGGGGGTTGGGTCACCCCTCCACTTT. This codes for CASSERGVGSPLHF.

The V and J genes are TRBV4-1 and TRBJ1-3, with unresolved D. V was pared by 0 bases and J by 9 bases, with 15 bases between. There are 15 residues in the CDR3. Germline V gives CDR1 MGHRA, CDR2 YSYEKL. Written as DNA, the CDR3 is TGCGCCAGCAGCCAAGATGCCCCCCCCCGGGGCACCATATATTTT. Amino acid sequence: CASSQDAPPRGTIYF.

This rearrangement joins TRBV24-1 to TRBJ1-1; the D gene is possibly TRBD1 (6 bases). From germline, CDR1 is KGHDR and CDR2 SFDVKD. Trimming cost V 9 bases and J 0 bases, with 10 bases left between them. The CDR3 sequence is 13 residues long. The CDR3 DNA sequence: TGTGCCACCTCAGGGGCTATGAACACTGAAGCTTTCTTT. This codes for CATSGAMNTEAFF.

The chain is built from TRBV15 and TRBJ2-3; a weak D match, TRBD1 (5 bases). CDR1 LNHNV and CDR2 YYDKDF come from the germline V gene (reference sequence). The CDR3 totals 15 residues. V lost 1 base, J lost 5 bases, and 13 bases lay in between. CDR3 sequence: CATSRATSGIDTQYF. CDR3 in DNA: TGTGCCACCAGCAGAGCTACGTCAGGGATAGATACGCAGTATTTT.

V gene TRBV3-1 (or the pseudogene TRBV3-2) combines with J gene TRBJ2-2; possibly TRBD2 for D (6 bases). The V gene's germline CDR1 is LGHDT and CDR2 YNNKEL (reference sequence). V was shortened by 2 bases and J by 1 base, with 8 bases between the two germline ends. This CDR3 is built from 15 residues. In DNA form, the CDR3 reads TGTGCCAGCAGCCAATTAGCGGTGAACACCGGGGAGCTGTTTTTT. The encoded protein is CASSQLAVNTGELFF.

The chain has TRBV19 and TRBJ1-4, with a tentative D call TRBD1 (6 bases). The germline V gene has CDR1 LNHDA and CDR2 SQIVND (reference sequence). The CDR3 totals 14 residues. With 4 bases removed from V and 3 bases from J, the gap between germline ends came to 9 bases. CDR3 amino acids: CASSNTGPNEKLFF. The CDR3 bases are TGTGCCAGTAGTAACACAGGGCCTAATGAAAAACTGTTTTTT.

V and J are TRBV9 and TRBJ2-2, with D perhaps matching TRBD1 (5 bases). V was trimmed by 3 bases and J by 5 bases, leaving 8 bases between them. CDR1 and CDR2 from the germline V gene are SGDLS and YYNGEE. The CDR3 totals 13 residues. Here the CDR3 reads CASSARVTGELFF. The CDR3 DNA reads TGTGCCAGCAGCGCCAGGGTGACCGGGGAGCTGTTTTTT. The full variable domain, completed using reference TRBV9 and TRBJ2-2, is DSGVTQTPKHLITATGQRVTLRCSPRSGDLSVYWYQQSLDQGLQFLIQYYNGEERAKGNILERFSAQQFPDLHSELNLSSLELGDSALYFCASSARVTGELFFGEGSRLTVL.

The chain combines TRBV30 with TRBJ2-5; 8 bases map to TRBD1. The germline V gene encodes CDR1 GTSNPN and CDR2 SVGIG (reference sequence). The CDR3 consists of 14 residues. V lost 4 bases, J lost 5 bases, and 9 bases stayed unmatched. CDR3 sequence reads: CAWTETGAWETQYF. Here the CDR3 DNA reads TGTGCCTGGACTGAGACAGGGGCTTGGGAGACCCAGTACTTC.